Listed below are T cell receptor beta chains from one sample, sequenced in a study of cytomegalovirus exposure and HLA in healthy donors. Sequenced by immunoSEQ multiplex PCR; TCRdb stores in-frame clones only, minus some. Reported are 50,000 to 80,000 clones; the ten largest clones contain approximately 4%. Source material: PBMCs. These receptor sequences come from a woman aged 18-29 years in good health and CMV-seronegative. Each CDR3 is given with its conserved first and last residue. D genes are given only for firm matches.

TRBV30,TRBJ1-1,.,TGTGCCTGGAGTCCGAGAGTTGAAGCTTTCTTT,CAWSPRVEAFF
TRBV9,TRBJ2-7,TRBD1,TGTGCCAGCAGCGTCCAAAGCACCACAGGACAGGGGGCCTACGAGCAGTACTTC,CASSVQSTTGQGAYEQYF
TRBV29-1,TRBJ1-2,.,TGCAGCGTAGAAGGTCCAGGGGAATATGGCTACACCTTC,CSVEGPGEYGYTF
TRBV28,TRBJ2-7,.,TGTGCCAGCCTGGGGGCAGGGTTATTCCACGAGCAGTACTTC,CASLGAGLFHEQYF
TRBV15,TRBJ2-7,TRBD1,TGTGCCACCAGCAGAGGATCCGGGACAGGGGGCAACGAGCAGTACTTC,CATSRGSGTGGNEQYF
TRBV6-5,TRBJ2-1,.,TGTGCCAGCAGTTACGCTTTGGGAGCTGGTGAGCAGTTCTTC,CASSYALGAGEQFF
TRBV18,TRBJ2-6,TRBD2,TGTGCCAGCTCACCGCCGCGGGGGGGCCACTCTGGGGCCAACGTCCTGACTTTC,CASSPPRGGHSGANVLTF
TRBV30,TRBJ2-1,.,TGTGCCTGGAGTGTACGGGGGAACACCTACAATGAGCAGTTCTTC,CAWSVRGNTYNEQFF
TRBV4-1,TRBJ2-7,.,TGCGCCAGCAGCCAAGATAATGTAGGGGGTTACGAGCAGTACTTC,CASSQDNVGGYEQYF
TRBV7-9,TRBJ2-1,.,TGTGCCAGCAGCTCTTCGGCACAGGGCTTGGGGAATGAGCAGTTCTTC,CASSSSAQGLGNEQFF
TRBV7-6,TRBJ1-3,.,TGTGCCAGCAGCTTAGGATCTAGCTCTGGAAACACCATATATTTT,CASSLGSSSGNTIYF
TRBV30,TRBJ2-2,TRBD2,TGTGCCTGGAGTATTGGACTAGCTGACCCCGGGGAGCTGTTTTTT,CAWSIGLADPGELFF
TRBV7-2,TRBJ2-3,.,TGTGCCAGCAGCTTATCGGCGGTTAGCACAGATACGCAGTATTTT,CASSLSAVSTDTQYF
TRBV5-1,TRBJ1-2,.,TGCGCCAGCAGCTTGGAGCCGGGAGCCTATGGCTACACCTTC,CASSLEPGAYGYTF
TRBV7-9,TRBJ2-2,TRBD2,TGTGCCAGCGCCACACCCCTCCTAGCGGGGGGACCCACCGGGGAGCTGTTTTTT,CASATPLLAGGPTGELFF
TRBV6-5,TRBJ2-2,TRBD1,TGTGCCAGCAGACAGGGGCCGAACACCGGGGAGCTGTTTTTT,CASRQGPNTGELFF
TRBV13,TRBJ1-1,.,TGTGCCAGCAGCGTCGGACTGGGGAAGGCTGAAGCTTTCTTT,CASSVGLGKAEAFF
TRBV6-5,TRBJ2-7,.,TGTGCCAGCAGTTACGTAGACAGCCCGGCCTACGAGCAGTACTTC,CASSYVDSPAYEQYF
TRBV25-1,TRBJ1-5,TRBD1,TGTGCCAGCAGTGTGACAGGGCAGGGGCAGCCCCAGCATTTT,CASSVTGQGQPQHF
TRBV9,TRBJ1-6,.,TGTGCCAGCAGCCCAGGGGAAACCTATAATTCACCCCTCCACTTT,CASSPGETYNSPLHF
TRBV4-1,TRBJ1-2,.,TGCGCCAGCAGCCAAGCCATCAGGGGCGATTATGGCTACACCTTC,CASSQAIRGDYGYTF
TRBV18,TRBJ2-3,.,TGTGCCAGCTCCCCAGGGGCTAGAGATACGCAGTATTTT,CASSPGARDTQYF
TRBV7-5,TRBJ2-7,.,TGTGTCAGAAGCCTACAGGGGTGCGAGCAGTACTTC,CVRSLQGCEQYF
TRBV28,TRBJ2-7,TRBD1,TGTGCCACCCTTGGACAGGGCCATTCCTACGAGCAGTACTTC,CATLGQGHSYEQYF
TRBV30,TRBJ1-1,.,TGTGCCCTCTCGAGGGTTCAGGACACTGAAGCTTTCTTT,CALSRVQDTEAFF
TRBV7-9,TRBJ2-1,TRBD2,TGTGCCAGCAGCCCCGGAAGGGGACTAGCGACGAATGAGCAGTTCTTC,CASSPGRGLATNEQFF